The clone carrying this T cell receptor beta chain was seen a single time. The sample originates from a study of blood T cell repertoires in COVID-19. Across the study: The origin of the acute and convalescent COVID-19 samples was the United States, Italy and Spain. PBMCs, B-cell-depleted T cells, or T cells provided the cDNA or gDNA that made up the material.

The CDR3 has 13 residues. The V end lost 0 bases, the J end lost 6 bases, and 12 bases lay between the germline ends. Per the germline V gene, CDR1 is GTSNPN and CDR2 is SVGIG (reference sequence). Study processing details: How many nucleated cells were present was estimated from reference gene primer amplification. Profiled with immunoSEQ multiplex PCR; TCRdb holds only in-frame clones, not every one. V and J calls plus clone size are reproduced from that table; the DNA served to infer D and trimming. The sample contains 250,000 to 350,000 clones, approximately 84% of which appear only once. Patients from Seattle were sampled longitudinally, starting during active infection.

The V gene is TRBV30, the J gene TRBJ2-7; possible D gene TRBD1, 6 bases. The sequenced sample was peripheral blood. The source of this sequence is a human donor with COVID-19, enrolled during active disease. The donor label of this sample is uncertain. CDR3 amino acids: CAWSVQGPLEQYF. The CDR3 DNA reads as TGTGCCTGGAGTGTACAGGGACCTCTCGAGCAGTACTTC.